The next 21 T cell receptor beta chains were all read from a single sample in a study of T cells in Graves' hyperthyroidism and ophthalmopathy. There were TCR beta CDR3 regions amplified from RNA transcripts. A first-round RT-PCR of the TCR CDR3 used the HTBI primer set. TCRdb ran MiXCR on the multiplex PCR reads and lists one entry per CDR3 protein. The data contain approximately 690,000 distinct CDR3 sequences, about a fifth of them singletons. The source material was blood. The receptors shown here come from a man in his thirties or forties with Graves' ophthalmopathy.

This clonotype was seen repeatedly, ten times or more. The rearrangement uses TRBV3-1 and TRBJ2-7; 8 nucleotides match TRBD2. The CDR3 extends over 15 amino acids. The V gene's germline CDR1 is LGHDT and CDR2 YNNKEL (reference sequence). V gave up 0 bases and J gave up 2 bases; unmatched junction bases: 3. CDR3 coding DNA: TGTGCCAGCAGCCAAGAGAAGGGACTAGCCTACGAGCAGTACTTC. Translation gives CASSQEKGLAYEQYF.

At least ten counts were recorded for this clonotype. The chain couples TRBV12-3 or TRBV12-4 to TRBJ2-3; D is undetermined. The germline V and J ends were trimmed by 8 bases and 2 bases, with 8 bases remaining between them. The CDR3 is 12 residues long. CDR3 sequence (DNA): TGTGCCAGCCGATATGACACAGATACGCAGTATTTT. Amino acid sequence: CASRYDTDTQYF.

The chain recombines TRBV27 with TRBJ1-6; D gene ambiguous. Trimming stripped 5 bases from V and 14 bases from J, with 16 bases between. The CDR3 totals 13 residues. CDR1 MNHEY and CDR2 SMNVEV come from the germline V gene (reference sequence). The DNA for the CDR3 is TGTGCCAGCAGTCCGCACACTAGTCGGACCCTCCACTTT. Its protein product is CASSPHTSRTLHF.

This clonotype has a handful of counts. The J gene is TRBJ1-1, the V gene TRBV7-8; unclear D gene. Germline CDR1 and CDR2: SGHVS and FQNEAQ. The length of the CDR3 is 14 residues. V was shortened by 1 base and J by 11 bases, with 17 bases between the two germline ends. The CDR3 here is CASSLGRPTGWAFF. The CDR3 DNA reads TGTGCCAGCAGCTTAGGCCGCCCCACGGGGTGGGCTTTCTTT.

This clonotype was seen many times. The chain employs TRBV2 and TRBJ2-7; D gene uncertain. Germline V gene lookup returns CDR1 SNHLY and CDR2 FYNNEI. The CDR3 sequence is 13 residues long. V was pared by 5 bases and J by 3 bases, with 11 bases between. The CDR3, as DNA: TGTGCCAGCAGTCAATCGACTGGCTACGAGCAGTACTTC. Its protein product is CASSQSTGYEQYF.

This clonotype has only a few counts. The chain has TRBV20-1 and TRBJ2-3; 10 bases are a match to TRBD2. V trimming: 6 bases; J trimming: 4 bases; junction bases outside the gene matches: 7. Germline assignment: CDR1 DFQATT and CDR2 SNEGSKA (reference sequence). The CDR3 totals 14 residues. The CDR3 region has the DNA TGCAGTGCCAATAGCGGGAGGCGGCCAGATACGCAGTATTTT. Its translation: CSANSGRRPDTQYF.

This clonotype occurred many times. The genes are TRBV30 and TRBJ1-5; no clear D gene. The length of the CDR3 is 14 residues. Trimming removed 2 bases at V and 2 bases at J, with 10 bases between. Germline values: CDR1 GTSNPN, CDR2 SVGIG (reference sequence). The CDR3 DNA sequence: TGTGCCTGGAGTCGGGGTATACGCAATCAGCCCCAGCATTTT. Translated, it gives CAWSRGIRNQPQHF.

This clonotype was observed many times. The rearrangement joins TRBV28 to TRBJ2-7; D is uncertain. Germline V gene data show CDR1 as MDHEN and CDR2 as SYDVKM. The CDR3 contains 13 residues. V was trimmed by 7 bases and J by 0 bases, leaving 10 bases between them. In DNA, the CDR3 is TGTGCCAGCATGGCGAAGTTCTCCTACGAGCAGTACTTC. Amino acid sequence: CASMAKFSYEQYF.

The chain combines TRBV6-2 or TRBV6-3 with TRBJ1-1, with TRBD1 matching over 8 bases. The germline V gene encodes CDR1 MNHEY and CDR2 SVGEGT. This CDR3 spans 16 amino acids. The V gene end was trimmed by 5 bases and the J gene end by 0 bases; junction bases not matched to a gene: 8. CDR3 nucleotides: TGTGCCAGCAGTGACCGGGACAGGAATATGAACACTGAAGCTTTCTTT. Translation gives CASSDRDRNMNTEAFF.

This clonotype occurred many times. V gene TRBV7-2 combines with J gene TRBJ2-5, with a tentative D call TRBD1 (5 bases). Germline-derived CDR1 and CDR2 are SGHTA and FQGNSA. V lost 4 bases and J lost 5, with 8 bases in between. The CDR3 is 12 amino acids. The CDR3: CASSYQGETQYF. CDR3 DNA: TGTGCCAGCAGCTACCAGGGTGAGACCCAGTACTTC.

This clonotype was recorded a few times. V usage is TRBV24-1 and J usage is TRBJ2-3, with 8 bases lining up with TRBD1. Losses at the gene ends were 2 bases for V and 0 bases for J; bases not matched to a gene: 9. The germline V gene has CDR1 KGHDR and CDR2 SFDVKD. The CDR3 spans 18 residues. The CDR3 coding sequence is TGTGCCACCAGTGATTCCCGACAGGGGATGGGGAGCACAGATACGCAGTATTTT. Its translation: CATSDSRQGMGSTDTQYF.

The chain links TRBV7-6 to TRBJ2-7; weak D call: TRBD2 (6 bases). CDR3 length: 14 amino acids. The germline V and J ends were trimmed by 5 bases and 1 base, with 12 bases remaining between them. The germline V gene encodes CDR1 SGHVS and CDR2 FNYEAQ. The CDR3 reads CASSRESQSYEQYF. In nucleotides, the CDR3 is TGTGCCAGCAGCCGGGAGAGTCAGTCCTACGAGCAGTACTTC. Complete variable domain (other parts from reference TRBV7-6 and TRBJ2-7): GAGVSQSPRYKVTKRGQDVALRCDPISGHVSLYWYRQALGQGPEFLTYFNYEAQQDKSGLPNDRFSAERPEGSISTLTIQRTEQRDSAMYRCASSRESQSYEQYFGPGTRLTVT.

At least ten counts were recorded for this clonotype. The chain has TRBV5-1 and TRBJ2-3; tentative D call: TRBD1 (6 bases). This CDR3 is 13 amino acids long. Looked up from germline, CDR1 is SGHRS and CDR2 is YFSETQ. Trimming took off 4 bases at V and 1 base at J, with 7 bases between the two ends. The CDR3 region has the DNA TGCGCCAGCAGCAACAGGGGCACAGATACGCAGTATTTT. It is translated as CASSNRGTDTQYF.

This clonotype was counted at least ten times. J is TRBJ2-3 and V is TRBV28, with D uncertain. The CDR3 sequence is 15 residues long. V gave up 2 bases and J gave up 1 base, with 10 bases separating them. From germline, CDR1 is MDHEN and CDR2 SYDVKM. The DNA for the CDR3 is TGTGCCAGCAGTTTAACTGCTAGAGGCACAGATACGCAGTATTTT. It encodes CASSLTARGTDTQYF.

About this clonotype: This sequence may be a read error, since a much larger clone differs from it by one base. V usage is TRBV5-1 and J usage is TRBJ2-1; a possible D gene is TRBD2 (6 bases). The CDR3 loop spans 14 amino acids. From germline, CDR1 is SGHRS and CDR2 YFSETQ. The CDR3 here is CASGWREVNNGQFF. DNA of the CDR3: TGCGCCAGTGGGTGGCGGGAAGTGAACAATGGGCAGTTCTTC.

A few counts support this clonotype. This chain links TRBV10-3 with TRBJ1-4; the match to TRBD1 covers 7 bases. CDR1 and CDR2 from the germline V gene are ENHRY and SYGVKD. Trimming at V came to 0 bases and at J to 3 bases, leaving 1 base not matched to a gene. The CDR3 consists of 15 residues. CDR3 coding DNA: TGTGCCATCAGTGAGTCAGGACAGGCTAATGAAAAACTGTTTTTT. Protein product: CAISESGQANEKLFF.

This clonotype has more than one count but fewer than ten. This chain joins TRBV4-1 and TRBJ2-5; possibly TRBD2 for D (5 bases). Trimming removed 1 base at V and 0 bases at J, with 9 bases between. This CDR3 is built from 15 residues. Germline CDR1 reads MGHRA; CDR2 reads YSYEKL. DNA for the CDR3: TGCGCCAGCAGCCAAGTCTGGCGGGACCAAGAGACCCAGTACTTC. Its protein product is CASSQVWRDQETQYF.

In regard to this clonotype: A much larger clone lies one base from this, so it may be a read error. The chain is built from TRBV20-1 and TRBJ1-1; D ambiguous. The V gene's germline CDR1 is DFQATT and CDR2 SNEGSKA (reference sequence). The CDR3 consists of 11 residues. The DNA for the CDR3 is TGCAGTGCTCCAGGACGCCGTGAAACTTTCTTT. Translation gives CSAPGRRETFF.

This clonotype was detected ten times or more. The chain employs TRBV2 and TRBJ1-2; D is unclear. This CDR3 contains 11 residues. CDR1 is SNHLY and CDR2 is FYNNEI in the germline V gene. Trimming cost V 6 bases and J 4 bases, with 6 bases left between them. CDR3 loop: CASRGIYGYTF. CDR3 DNA sequence: TGTGCCAGCAGGGGGATCTATGGCTACACCTTC.

This clonotype was found many times. This chain links TRBV18 with TRBJ2-3; D gene ambiguous. Per the germline V gene, CDR1 is KGHSH and CDR2 is LQKENI. V was trimmed by 0 bases and J by 1 base, leaving 8 bases between them. The CDR3 length is 15 residues. CDR3 loop: CASSPPGSGTDTQYF. CDR3 DNA: TGTGCCAGCTCACCACCGGGCAGCGGCACAGATACGCAGTATTTT. Based on the CDR3 plus reference TRBV18 and TRBJ2-3, the full variable domain is NAGVMQNPRHLVRRRGQEARLRCSPMKGHSHVYWYRQLPEEGLKFMVYLQKENIIDESGMPKERFSAEFPKEGPSILRIQQVVRGDSAAYFCASSPPGSGTDTQYFGPGTRLTVL.

The chain joins TRBV20-1 to TRBJ1-5, with D perhaps matching TRBD1 (5 bases). There are 15 residues in the CDR3. Germline-derived CDR1 and CDR2 are DFQATT and SNEGSKA (reference sequence). Deletions cut 4 bases from V and 2 bases from J, with 15 bases between. CDR3: CSATSIGAGNQPQHF. The DNA of the CDR3 is TGCAGTGCTACCTCGATAGGGGCAGGCAATCAGCCCCAGCATTTT.